This T cell receptor beta chain was identified in a study of a mutant IDH1 vaccine in newly diagnosed glioma. Looking at the study overall: Every participant had undergone radiotherapy, temozolomide, or both before, and most underwent both.

Details on this clone: Antigen: not known.

Documented time point: week 47, end of study. In the vaccine, a single dose held 300 ug of the mutant IDH1 20-mer peptide, along with topical imiquimod. Overall study findings and caveats: It seemed that pseudoprogression was not linked to changes in the top peripheral T cell clonotypes.

V lost 0 bases, J lost 7 bases, and 12 bases lay in between. The CDR3 runs to 13 residues. Germline V gene lookup returns CDR1 GTSNPN and CDR2 SVGIG (reference sequence). Method: immunoSEQ multiplex PCR; TCRdb's copy keeps in-frame clones and lacks some. Among over 30,000 clones listed, around nine tenths were seen once. This rearrangement joins TRBV30 to TRBJ1-2, with D hard to call. This clonotype originated in a woman in her twenties or thirties with glioma. The sequences come from PBMCs, collected from a glioma patient whose treatment included an IDH1 peptide vaccine. The DNA for the CDR3 is TGTGCCTGGAGTGTACTCGACGGCGGTGGCTACACCTTC. Residues: CAWSVLDGGGYTF.